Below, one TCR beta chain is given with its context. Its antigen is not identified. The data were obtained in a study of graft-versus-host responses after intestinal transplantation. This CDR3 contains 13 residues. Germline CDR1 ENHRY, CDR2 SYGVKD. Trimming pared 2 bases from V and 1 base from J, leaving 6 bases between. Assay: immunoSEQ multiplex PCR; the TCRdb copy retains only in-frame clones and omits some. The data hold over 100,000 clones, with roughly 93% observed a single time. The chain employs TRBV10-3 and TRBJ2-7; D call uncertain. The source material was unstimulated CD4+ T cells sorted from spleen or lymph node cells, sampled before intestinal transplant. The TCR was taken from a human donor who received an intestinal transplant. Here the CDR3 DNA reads TGTGCCATCAGTGAGGACCCTTCCTACGAGCAGTACTTC. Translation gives CAISEDPSYEQYF.